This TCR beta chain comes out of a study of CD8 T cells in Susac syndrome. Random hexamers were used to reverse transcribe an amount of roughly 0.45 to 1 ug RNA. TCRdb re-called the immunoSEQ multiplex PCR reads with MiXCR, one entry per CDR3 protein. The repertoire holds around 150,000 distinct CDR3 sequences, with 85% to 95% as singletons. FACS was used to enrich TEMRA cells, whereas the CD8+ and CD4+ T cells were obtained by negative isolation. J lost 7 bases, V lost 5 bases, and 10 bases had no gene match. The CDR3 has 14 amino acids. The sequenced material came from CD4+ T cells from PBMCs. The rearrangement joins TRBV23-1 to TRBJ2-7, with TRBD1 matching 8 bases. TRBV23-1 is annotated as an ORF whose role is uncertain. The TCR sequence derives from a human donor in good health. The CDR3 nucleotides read TGCGCCAGCAGTACCCGGGACAGGCCGGATGAGCAGTACTTC. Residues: CASSTRDRPDEQYF.